This section outlines one TCR beta chain sequence together with its context. Its antigen is not identified. This specimen belongs to a study of cytomegalovirus exposure and HLA in healthy donors. Study-wide findings and caveats: CMV serostatus was the sole immune exposure information available. According to a later analysis, most TCR beta chains associated with CMV appeared HLA-restricted. In a later analysis, specific HLA alleles were associated with more than 15,000 TCR beta sequences at a 0.05 false discovery rate. A later look showed TCR association rates differing by HLA locus, highest for DRB1 and lowest for HLA-C.

60 Vbeta and 13 Jbeta primers were used in PCR. Only in-frame clones appear in the TCRdb table, and some are missing; sequencing was by immunoSEQ multiplex PCR. The sample consists of 110,000 to 150,000 clones, roughly 73% of them appearing once. This clonotype was obtained from a woman aged 40 to 50 in good health and CMV-seronegative. Sequenced: PBMCs.

The CDR3 loop is CASSPSVSAYNSPLHF. In DNA form, the CDR3 reads TGCGCCAGCAGCCCATCTGTTAGCGCCTATAATTCACCCCTCCACTTT. V usage is TRBV4-1 and J usage is TRBJ1-6; D is undetermined. Germline V lookup: CDR1 MGHRA, CDR2 YSYEKL. There are 16 residues in the CDR3. Trimming pared 4 bases from V and 2 bases from J, leaving 12 bases between.